These T cell receptor beta chains were read from a single sample in a study of CD8 T cells in ankylosing spondylitis. TCRdb itself ran the 5' RACE reads through MiXCR, one entry per CDR3 protein. The sample gives 220,000 or so distinct CDR3 sequences, more than 9% of which show up once; around a fifth is in the top ten. Sample: blood, either unsorted or a sorted T cell fraction (not recorded which). The receptors were gathered from a male donor with ankylosing spondylitis or in good health (not recorded which). CDR3s include the opening cysteine and the closing phenylalanine or tryptophan. The D gene is left open where the match is weak. Size is omitted from some rows. Given values are once, few, many or a class for expanded clones.

cdr3_aa | cdr3_nt | clone_size | j_call | v_call | d_call
CSASSSRRFYSGNTIYF | TGCAGTGCTAGTTCTTCGAGAAGGTTTTACTCTGGAAACACCATATATTTT | - | TRBJ1-3 | TRBV20-1 | -
CASSLGREAYQPQHF | TGTGCCAGCAGCTTAGGACGGGAAGCGTATCAGCCCCAGCATTTT | many | TRBJ1-5 | TRBV7-2 | -
CASSTNSNQPQHF | TGTGCCAGCAGCACAAATAGCAATCAGCCCCAGCATTTT | many | TRBJ1-5 | TRBV11-1 | -
CASSPWPTGSTDTQYF | TGTGCCAGCAGCCCTTGGCCCACGGGTAGCACAGATACGCAGTATTTT | many | TRBJ2-3 | TRBV4-2 | -
CASSAPGLDRGNGYTF | TGTGCCAGCAGCGCTCCGGGGTTGGACAGGGGTAATGGCTACACCTTC | - | TRBJ1-2 | TRBV7-2 | TRBD1
CASSRPGPAKNIQYF | TGTGCCAGCAGCAGACCCGGCCCAGCCAAAAACATTCAGTACTTC | many | TRBJ2-4 | TRBV7-2 | -
CASSLPGQTHGETQYF | TGTGCCAGCAGCCTACCAGGACAGACTCACGGGGAGACCCAGTACTTC | many | TRBJ2-5 | TRBV7-9 | -
CASSLQNGNTGELFF | TGCGCCAGCAGCCTCCAGAATGGTAACACCGGGGAGCTGTTTTTT | many | TRBJ2-2 | TRBV5-1 | -
CASSQALESTGELFF | TGTGCCAGCAGCCAGGCCCTGGAGAGCACCGGGGAGCTGTTTTTT | - | TRBJ2-2 | TRBV12-3/TRBV12-4 | -
CSARGSGDNSPLHF | TGCAGTGCTAGAGGGTCCGGGGACAATTCACCCCTCCACTTT | few | TRBJ1-6 | TRBV20-1 | -
CASSRDGQGTDTQYF | TGCGCCAGCAGCCGGGACGGTCAGGGCACAGATACGCAGTATTTT | many | TRBJ2-3 | TRBV4-1 | -
CATSDPGQGGEKLFF | TGTGCCACCAGTGACCCGGGACAGGGCGGTGAAAAACTGTTTTTT | many | TRBJ1-4 | TRBV24-1 | TRBD1
CASSPPGQQETQYF | TGTGCCAGCTCACCACCGGGACAACAAGAGACCCAGTACTTC | many | TRBJ2-5 | TRBV18 | -
CASSPLGGRSYNEQFF | TGCGCCAGCAGCCCACTTGGCGGGCGTTCCTACAATGAGCAGTTCTTC | many | TRBJ2-1 | TRBV5-1 | -
CASSPLAGGPLDTQYF | TGTGCCAGCAGCCCCCTCGCGGGGGGGCCTCTAGATACGCAGTATTTT | few | TRBJ2-3 | TRBV7-2 | TRBD2
CASSQSVLGEKLFF | TGTGCCAGCAGTCAATCGGTTTTGGGTGAAAAACTGTTTTTT | many | TRBJ1-4 | TRBV12-3/TRBV12-4 | -
CSASREGRAGYGYTF | TGCAGTGCTAGTAGAGAAGGCAGGGCCGGCTATGGCTACACCTTC | many | TRBJ1-2 | TRBV20-1 | -
CASSYGGDGSHEQYF | TGTGCCAGCAGCTATGGAGGGGACGGGAGCCACGAGCAGTACTTC | many | TRBJ2-7 | TRBV5-6 | -
CASSFFREKLFF | TGTGCCAGCAGTTTCTTCCGGGAAAAACTGTTTTTT | many | TRBJ1-4 | TRBV12-3/TRBV12-4 | -
CASSSEGPVEQYF | TGTGCCAGCAGCTCCGAGGGCCCTGTCGAGCAGTACTTC | few | TRBJ2-7 | TRBV7-2 | -
CATQDRVNQPQHF | TGTGCCACCCAGGACAGGGTCAATCAGCCCCAGCATTTT | many | TRBJ1-5 | TRBV24-1 | TRBD1
CSASNRGPTNEKLFF | TGCAGTGCTAGTAACAGGGGGCCAACTAATGAAAAACTGTTTTTT | - | TRBJ1-4 | TRBV20-1 | TRBD1
CASSPGAGRIEAFF | TGTGCCAGCAGCCCCGGCGCGGGGCGGATAGAAGCTTTCTTT | many | TRBJ1-1 | TRBV7-2 | -
CASRGTASSYNEQFF | TGTGCCAGCAGGGGGACCGCGAGCTCCTACAATGAGCAGTTCTTC | many | TRBJ2-1 | TRBV28 | -
CSVSSPLGFPGELFF | TGCAGCGTTAGCAGTCCGTTGGGGTTCCCCGGGGAGCTGTTTTTT | - | TRBJ2-2 | TRBV29-1 | -
CASSRGEVAYEQYF | TGTGCCAGCAGCCGAGGAGAGGTGGCCTACGAGCAGTACTTC | - | TRBJ2-7 | TRBV3-1 | -
CASSQRPPTDTQYF | TGTGCCAGCAGCCAGCGCCCTCCGACGGATACGCAGTATTTT | - | TRBJ2-3 | TRBV7-9 | -
CASSYSGGYQETQYF | TGTGCCAGCAGTTACTCGGGCGGCTACCAAGAGACCCAGTACTTC | many | TRBJ2-5 | TRBV6-5 | -
CASSQGLRGAEETQYF | TGTGCCAGCAGCCAAGGGTTACGTGGGGCTGAAGAGACCCAGTACTTC | once | TRBJ2-5 | TRBV3-1 | -
CATSAQGSEQPQHF | TGTGCCACCAGCGCCCAGGGGTCGGAACAGCCCCAGCATTTT | many | TRBJ1-5 | TRBV24-1 | -
CASSPLGQGEEKLFF | TGTGCCAGCAGCCCCCTCGGACAGGGGGAGGAAAAACTGTTTTTT | many | TRBJ1-4 | TRBV5-6 | TRBD1
CASSPGGGNGQPQHF | TGTGCCAGCAGCCCAGGGGGGGGGAATGGTCAGCCCCAGCATTTT | many | TRBJ1-5 | TRBV9 | TRBD1
CASSWRLAGGTDTQYF | TGCGCCAGCAGCTGGAGACTAGCGGGGGGCACAGATACGCAGTATTTT | many | TRBJ2-3 | TRBV5-1 | TRBD2
CASSRPGRTDTQYF | TGTGCCAGCAGCCGGCCAGGGAGAACAGATACGCAGTATTTT | - | TRBJ2-3 | TRBV3-1 | -
CSATGLAGVANNEQFF | TGCAGTGCTACGGGACTAGCGGGGGTTGCGAACAATGAGCAGTTCTTC | many | TRBJ2-1 | TRBV20-1 | TRBD2
CASSLEMNTEAFF | TGCGCCAGCAGCCTAGAGATGAACACTGAAGCTTTCTTT | many | TRBJ1-1 | TRBV5-1 | -
CSAKVGNTEAFF | TGCAGTGCTAAGGTTGGGAACACTGAAGCTTTCTTT | many | TRBJ1-1 | TRBV20-1 | -
CSVEGRGPDTQYF | TGCAGCGTTGAAGGGCGGGGGCCAGATACGCAGTATTTT | many | TRBJ2-3 | TRBV29-1 | -
CASSLKGGAQEQFF | TGTGCCAGCAGCTTAAAGGGGGGGGCACAAGAGCAGTTCTTC | few | TRBJ2-1 | TRBV7-2 | -
CASKRGANQETQYF | TGTGCCAGCAAACGGGGGGCCAATCAAGAGACCCAGTACTTC | many | TRBJ2-5 | TRBV7-8 | -
CASSLAGGKNNEQFF | TGTGCCAGCAGTCTAGCGGGGGGAAAAAACAATGAGCAGTTCTTC | - | TRBJ2-1 | TRBV7-8 | TRBD2
CASSPSLAGENEQFF | TGTGCCAGCTCACCATCCCTAGCGGGGGAAAATGAGCAGTTCTTC | many | TRBJ2-1 | TRBV18 | TRBD2